This T cell receptor beta chain originates from a study of shared clonotypes between healthy human individuals. For this clone: Its antigen is still unknown.

Germline V gives CDR1 SGHNT, CDR2 YYREEE (reference sequence). The length of the CDR3 is 15 residues. The V gene lost 0 bases and the J gene lost 5 bases, with 11 bases spanning the gap. Study-level points and caveats: Generation probabilities were higher for clonotypes shared across all four sorted-subset donors than for unshared ones. Among several donors, roughly 5.4% of naive CD4 clonotypes were found in common. There were few donors, and this limited the genetic and exposure-history diversity represented. The researchers took only blood, and tissue repertoires probably look different.

TCRdb's table, derived via immunoSEQ multiplex PCR, lists solely in-frame clones and lacks some. This sample has around 1.1 million clones, with about 80% found just once. The chain carries TRBV5-4 and TRBJ1-4, with D possibly matching TRBD1 (5 bases). The sample comprised memory CD4+ T cells from PBMCs. Specified subset: CD45RA-negative fraction. The clonotype comes from a man in his late teens or twenties in good health. Some clones in this sample may be carry-over from other donors' samples. For the CDR3, the DNA is TGTGCCAGCAGCTTGGCTCCAGGGATGAATGAAAAACTGTTTTTT. Translated: CASSLAPGMNEKLFF.